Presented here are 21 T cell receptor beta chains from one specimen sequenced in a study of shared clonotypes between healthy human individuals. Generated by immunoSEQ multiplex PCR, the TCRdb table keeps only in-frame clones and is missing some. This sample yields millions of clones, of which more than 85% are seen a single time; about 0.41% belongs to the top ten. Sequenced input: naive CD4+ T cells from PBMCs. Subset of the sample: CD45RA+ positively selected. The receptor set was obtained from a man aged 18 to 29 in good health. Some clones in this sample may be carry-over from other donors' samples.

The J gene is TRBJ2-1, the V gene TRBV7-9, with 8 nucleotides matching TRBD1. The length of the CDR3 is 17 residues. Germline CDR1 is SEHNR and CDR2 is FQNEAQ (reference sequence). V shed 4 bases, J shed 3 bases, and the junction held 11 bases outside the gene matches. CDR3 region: CASSSARTGPSYNEQFF. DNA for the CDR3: TGTGCCAGCAGCTCAGCCAGGACAGGGCCCAGCTACAATGAGCAGTTCTTC.

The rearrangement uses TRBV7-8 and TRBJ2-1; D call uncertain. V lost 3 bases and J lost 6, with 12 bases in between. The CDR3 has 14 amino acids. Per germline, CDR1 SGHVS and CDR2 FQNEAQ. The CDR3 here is CASSLASNLNEQFF. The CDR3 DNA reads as TGTGCCAGCAGCTTGGCTAGTAACCTCAATGAGCAGTTCTTC.

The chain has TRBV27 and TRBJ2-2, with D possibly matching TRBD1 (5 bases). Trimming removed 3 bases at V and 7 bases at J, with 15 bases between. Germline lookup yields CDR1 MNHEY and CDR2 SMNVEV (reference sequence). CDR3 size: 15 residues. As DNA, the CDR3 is TGTGCCAGCAGTTTTCTCGGGCAGGGTCACGGGGAGCTGTTTTTT. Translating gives CASSFLGQGHGELFF.

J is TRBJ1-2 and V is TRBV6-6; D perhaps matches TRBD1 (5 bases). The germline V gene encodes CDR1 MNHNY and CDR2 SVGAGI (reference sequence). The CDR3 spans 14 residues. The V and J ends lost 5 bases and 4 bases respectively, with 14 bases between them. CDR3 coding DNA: TGTGCCAGCAGTCCCACGGGGGGAAGCTATGGCTACACCTTC. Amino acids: CASSPTGGSYGYTF.

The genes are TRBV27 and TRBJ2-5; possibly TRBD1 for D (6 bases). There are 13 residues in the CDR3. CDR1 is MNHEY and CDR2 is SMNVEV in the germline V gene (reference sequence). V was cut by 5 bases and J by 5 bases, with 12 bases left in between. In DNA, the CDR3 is TGTGCCAGCAGTACAGGGAATCGCGAGACCCAGTACTTC. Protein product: CASSTGNRETQYF.

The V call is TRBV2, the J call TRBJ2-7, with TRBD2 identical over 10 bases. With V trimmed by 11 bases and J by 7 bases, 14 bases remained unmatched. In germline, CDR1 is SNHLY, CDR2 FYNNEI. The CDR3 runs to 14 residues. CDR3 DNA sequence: TGTGCCGGGCGGAGCGGGACTAGCGTCGTTGAGCAGTACTTC. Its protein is CAGRSGTSVVEQYF.

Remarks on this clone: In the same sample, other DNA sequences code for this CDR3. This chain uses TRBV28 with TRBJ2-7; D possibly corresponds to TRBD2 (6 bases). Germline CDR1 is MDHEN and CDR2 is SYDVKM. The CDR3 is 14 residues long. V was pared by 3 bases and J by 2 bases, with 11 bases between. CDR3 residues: CASSLAGIPYEQYF. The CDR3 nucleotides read TGTGCCAGCAGTTTGGCGGGGATTCCCTACGAGCAGTACTTC.

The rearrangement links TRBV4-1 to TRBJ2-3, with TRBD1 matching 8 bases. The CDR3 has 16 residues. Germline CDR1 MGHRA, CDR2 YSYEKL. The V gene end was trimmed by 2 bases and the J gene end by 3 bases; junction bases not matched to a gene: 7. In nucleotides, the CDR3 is TGCGCCAGCAGCCAACGACAGGGGACCGTTACAGATACGCAGTATTTT. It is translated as CASSQRQGTVTDTQYF.

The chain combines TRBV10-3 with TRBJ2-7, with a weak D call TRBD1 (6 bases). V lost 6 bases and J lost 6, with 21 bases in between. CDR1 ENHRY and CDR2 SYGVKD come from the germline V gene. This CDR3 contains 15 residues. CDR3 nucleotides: TGTGCCATCAGGCTACAGGGACCCGATTTAGCCGAGCAGTACTTC. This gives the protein CAIRLQGPDLAEQYF.

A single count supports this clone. DNA for the CDR3: TGTGCCAGCAGCCCAGTGGGCGGGAGCTCCTACGAGCAGTACTTC. Translation: CASSPVGGSSYEQYF. J is TRBJ2-7 and V is TRBV7-3; 7 bases are shared with TRBD2. CDR3 length: 15 residues. Germline V gene sequence: CDR1 SGHTA, CDR2 FQGTGA. The trim removed 5 bases at V and 0 bases at J, leaving 7 bases unmatched.

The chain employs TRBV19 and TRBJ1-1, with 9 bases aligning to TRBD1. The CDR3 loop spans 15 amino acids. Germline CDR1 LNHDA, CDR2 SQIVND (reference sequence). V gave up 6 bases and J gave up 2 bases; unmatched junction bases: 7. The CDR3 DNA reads TGTGCCAGTAGCTTCCGGGACAGGGTTAACACTGAAGCTTTCTTT. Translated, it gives CASSFRDRVNTEAFF.

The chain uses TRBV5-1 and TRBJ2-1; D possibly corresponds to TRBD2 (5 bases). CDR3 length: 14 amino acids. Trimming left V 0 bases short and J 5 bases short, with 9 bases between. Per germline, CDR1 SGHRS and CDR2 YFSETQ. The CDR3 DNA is TGCGCCAGCAGCTTGGCCGGGAACCACAATGAGCAGTTCTTC. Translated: CASSLAGNHNEQFF. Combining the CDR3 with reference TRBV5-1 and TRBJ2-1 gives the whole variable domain KAGVTQTPRYLIKTRGQQVTLSCSPISGHRSVSWYQQTPGQGLQFLFEYFSETQRNKGNFPGRFSGRQFSNSRSEMNVSTLELGDSALYLCASSLAGNHNEQFFGPGTRLTVL.

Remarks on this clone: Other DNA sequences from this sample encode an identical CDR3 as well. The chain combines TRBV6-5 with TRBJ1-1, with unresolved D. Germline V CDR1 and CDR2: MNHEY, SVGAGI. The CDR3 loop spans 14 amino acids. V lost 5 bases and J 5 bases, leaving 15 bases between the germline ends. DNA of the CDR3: TGTGCCAGCAGTACTCGGACGGGGAGTACTGAAGCTTTCTTT. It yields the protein CASSTRTGSTEAFF.

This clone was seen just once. In DNA form, the CDR3 reads TGTGCCAGCTCATCGGGACCGGCGGGTACGCAGTATTTT. Protein: CASSSGPAGTQYF. This chain joins TRBV18 and TRBJ2-3, with D tentatively TRBD1 or TRBD2 (5 bases each). The V end lost 5 bases, the J end lost 8 bases, and 14 bases lay between the germline ends. Germline V gene data show CDR1 as KGHSH and CDR2 as LQKENI. The CDR3 is 13 residues long.

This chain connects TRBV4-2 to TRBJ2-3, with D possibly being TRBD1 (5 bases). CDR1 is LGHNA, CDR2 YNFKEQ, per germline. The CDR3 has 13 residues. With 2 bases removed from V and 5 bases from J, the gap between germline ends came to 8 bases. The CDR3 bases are TGTGCCAGCAGCCAAACTACAGGAGATACGCAGTATTTT. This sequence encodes CASSQTTGDTQYF.

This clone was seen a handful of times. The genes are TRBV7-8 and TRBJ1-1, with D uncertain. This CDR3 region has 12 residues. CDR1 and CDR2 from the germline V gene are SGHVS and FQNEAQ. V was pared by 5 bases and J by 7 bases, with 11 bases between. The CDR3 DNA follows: TGTGCCAGCAGCGAAGACCGAAGTGAAGCTTTCTTT. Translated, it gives CASSEDRSEAFF.

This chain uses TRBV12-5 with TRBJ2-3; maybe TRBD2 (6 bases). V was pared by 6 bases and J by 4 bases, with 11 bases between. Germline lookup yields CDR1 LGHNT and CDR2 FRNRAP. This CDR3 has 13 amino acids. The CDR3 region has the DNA TGTGCTAGTGGCACCCCGGGGGCAGATACGCAGTATTTT. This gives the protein CASGTPGADTQYF.

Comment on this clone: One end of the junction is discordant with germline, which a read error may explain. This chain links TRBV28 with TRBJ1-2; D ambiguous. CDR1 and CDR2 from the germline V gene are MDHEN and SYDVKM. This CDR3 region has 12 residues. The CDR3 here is CASSLALGPTSF. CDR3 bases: TGTGCCAGCAGTTTGGCCCTAGGACCTACCAGCTTC.

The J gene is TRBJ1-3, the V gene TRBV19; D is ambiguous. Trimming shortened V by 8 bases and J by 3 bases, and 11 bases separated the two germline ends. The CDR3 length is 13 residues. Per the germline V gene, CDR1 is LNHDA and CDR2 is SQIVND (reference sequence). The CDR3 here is CASSDFGGNTIYF. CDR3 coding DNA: TGTGCCAGTTCGGATTTTGGTGGAAACACCATATATTTT.

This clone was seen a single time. The CDR3 DNA is TGTGCCAGCAGTTATGGTCGGACTTCGAACACCGGGGAGCTGTTTTTT. This translates into CASSYGRTSNTGELFF. The V gene is TRBV6-6, the J gene TRBJ2-2; a possible D gene is TRBD2 (5 bases). Trimming removed 3 bases at V and 0 bases at J, with 11 bases between. This CDR3 is built from 16 residues. Per germline, CDR1 MNHNY and CDR2 SVGAGI (reference sequence).

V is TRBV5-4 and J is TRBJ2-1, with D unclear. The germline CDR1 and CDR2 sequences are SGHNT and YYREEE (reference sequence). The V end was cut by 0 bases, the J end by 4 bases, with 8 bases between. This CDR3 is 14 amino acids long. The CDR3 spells CASSLVQNYNEQFF. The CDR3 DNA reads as TGTGCCAGCAGCTTGGTACAGAATTACAATGAGCAGTTCTTC.